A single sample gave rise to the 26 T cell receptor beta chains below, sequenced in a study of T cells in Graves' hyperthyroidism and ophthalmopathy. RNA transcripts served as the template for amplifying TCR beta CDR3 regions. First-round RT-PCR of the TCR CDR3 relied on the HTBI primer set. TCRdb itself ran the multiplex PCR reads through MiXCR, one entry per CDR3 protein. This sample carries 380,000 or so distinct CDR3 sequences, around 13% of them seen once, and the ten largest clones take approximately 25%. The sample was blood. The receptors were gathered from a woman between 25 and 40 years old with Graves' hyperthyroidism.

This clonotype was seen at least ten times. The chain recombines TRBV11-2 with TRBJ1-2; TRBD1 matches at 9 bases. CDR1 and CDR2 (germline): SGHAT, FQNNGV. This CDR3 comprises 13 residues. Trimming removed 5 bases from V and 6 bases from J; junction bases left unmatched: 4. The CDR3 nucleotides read TGTGCCAGCAGCCCGCGGACAGGGGATGGCTACACCTTC. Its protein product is CASSPRTGDGYTF.

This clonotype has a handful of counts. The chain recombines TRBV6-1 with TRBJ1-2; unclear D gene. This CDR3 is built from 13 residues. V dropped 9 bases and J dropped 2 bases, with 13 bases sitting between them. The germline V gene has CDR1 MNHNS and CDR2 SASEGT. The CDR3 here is CASTTPSNYGYTF. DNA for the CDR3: TGTGCCAGTACAACTCCCTCCAACTATGGCTACACCTTC.

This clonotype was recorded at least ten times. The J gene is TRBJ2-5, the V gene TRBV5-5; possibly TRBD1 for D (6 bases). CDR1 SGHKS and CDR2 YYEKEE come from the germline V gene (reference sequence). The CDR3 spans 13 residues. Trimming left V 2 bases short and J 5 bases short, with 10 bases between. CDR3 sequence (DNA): TGTGCCAGCAGCTTTGGACAGTGGGAGACCCAGTACTTC. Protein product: CASSFGQWETQYF.

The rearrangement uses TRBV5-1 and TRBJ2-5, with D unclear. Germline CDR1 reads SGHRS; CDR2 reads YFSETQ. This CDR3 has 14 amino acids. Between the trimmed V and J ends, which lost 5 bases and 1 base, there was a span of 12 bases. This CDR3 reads CASSPAVGQETQYF. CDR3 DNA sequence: TGCGCCAGCAGTCCGGCGGTTGGCCAAGAGACCCAGTACTTC.

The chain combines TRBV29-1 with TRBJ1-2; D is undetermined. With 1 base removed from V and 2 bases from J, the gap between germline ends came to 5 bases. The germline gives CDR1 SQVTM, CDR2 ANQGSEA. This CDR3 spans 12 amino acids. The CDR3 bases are TGCAGCGTTGAAGCTGAAAACTATGGCTACACCTTC. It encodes CSVEAENYGYTF.

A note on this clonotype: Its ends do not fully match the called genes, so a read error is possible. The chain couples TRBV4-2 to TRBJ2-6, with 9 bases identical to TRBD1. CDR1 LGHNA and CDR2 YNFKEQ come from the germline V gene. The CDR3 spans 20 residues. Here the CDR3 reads CANSHGQGSTGTSGANVLTF. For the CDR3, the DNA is TGTGCCAACAGCCACGGACAGGGGTCGACCGGGACCTCTGGGGCCAACGTCCTGACTTTC.

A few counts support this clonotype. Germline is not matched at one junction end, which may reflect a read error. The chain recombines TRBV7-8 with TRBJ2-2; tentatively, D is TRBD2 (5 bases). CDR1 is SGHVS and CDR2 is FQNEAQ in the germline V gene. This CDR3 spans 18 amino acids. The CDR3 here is CASSLTRQLERPSGELVF. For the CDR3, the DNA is TGTGCCAGCAGCTTAACGCGACAACTAGAACGGCCTTCCGGGGAGCTGGTTTTT.

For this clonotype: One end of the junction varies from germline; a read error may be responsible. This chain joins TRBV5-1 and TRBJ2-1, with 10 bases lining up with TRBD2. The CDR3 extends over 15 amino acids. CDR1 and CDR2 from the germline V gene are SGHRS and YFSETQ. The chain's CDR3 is CASSPTSGNYNEHFF. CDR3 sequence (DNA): TGCGCCAGCAGCCCCACTAGCGGGAACTACAATGAGCACTTCTTC.

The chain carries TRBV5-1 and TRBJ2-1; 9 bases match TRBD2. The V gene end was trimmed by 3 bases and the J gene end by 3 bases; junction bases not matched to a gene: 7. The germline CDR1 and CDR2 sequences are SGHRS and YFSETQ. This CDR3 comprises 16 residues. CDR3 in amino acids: CASSSSSGIVYNEQFF. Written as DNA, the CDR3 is TGCGCCAGCAGCTCTTCTAGCGGGATCGTCTACAATGAGCAGTTCTTC.

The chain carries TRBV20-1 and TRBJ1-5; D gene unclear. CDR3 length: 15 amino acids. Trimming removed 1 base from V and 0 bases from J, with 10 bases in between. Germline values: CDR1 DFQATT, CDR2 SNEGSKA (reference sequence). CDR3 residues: CSARAREYSNQPQHF. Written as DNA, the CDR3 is TGCAGTGCTAGAGCTCGGGAATATAGCAATCAGCCCCAGCATTTT.

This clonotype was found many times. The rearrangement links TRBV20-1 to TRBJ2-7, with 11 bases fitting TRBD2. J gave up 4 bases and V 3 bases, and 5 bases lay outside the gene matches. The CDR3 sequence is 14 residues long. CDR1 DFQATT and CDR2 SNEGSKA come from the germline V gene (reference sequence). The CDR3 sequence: CSASGGLADYEQYF. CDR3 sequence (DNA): TGCAGTGCTAGTGGGGGACTAGCGGATTACGAGCAGTACTTC.

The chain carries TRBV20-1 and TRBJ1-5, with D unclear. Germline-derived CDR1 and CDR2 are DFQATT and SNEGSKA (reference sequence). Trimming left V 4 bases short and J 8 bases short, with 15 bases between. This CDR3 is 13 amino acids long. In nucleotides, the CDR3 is TGCAGTGCTATGCGGGGAATGAATGAGCCCCAGCATTTT. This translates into CSAMRGMNEPQHF.

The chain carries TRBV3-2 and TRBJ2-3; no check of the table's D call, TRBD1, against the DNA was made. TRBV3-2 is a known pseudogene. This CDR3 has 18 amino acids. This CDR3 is CASSQDPGADRGTDTQYF. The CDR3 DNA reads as TGTGCCAGCAGCCAAGATCCAGGCGCCGACCGGGGCACAGATACGCAGTATTTT.

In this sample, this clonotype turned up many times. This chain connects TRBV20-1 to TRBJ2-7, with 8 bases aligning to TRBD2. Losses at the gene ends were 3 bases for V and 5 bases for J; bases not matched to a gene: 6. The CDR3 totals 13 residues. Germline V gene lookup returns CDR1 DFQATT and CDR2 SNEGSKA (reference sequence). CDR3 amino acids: CSARSGRQNEQYF. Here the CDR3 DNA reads TGCAGTGCTAGGAGCGGGAGACAGAACGAGCAGTACTTC.

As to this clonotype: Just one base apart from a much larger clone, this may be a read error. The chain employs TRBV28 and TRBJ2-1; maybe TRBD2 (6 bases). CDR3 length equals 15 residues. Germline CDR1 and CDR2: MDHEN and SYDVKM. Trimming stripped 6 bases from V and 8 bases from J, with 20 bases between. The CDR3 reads CASSSGLGTWDEQFF. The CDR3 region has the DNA TGTGCCAGCAGCAGCGGGTTGGGGACCTGGGATGAGCAGTTCTTC.

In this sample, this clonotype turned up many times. The chain's CDR3 is CASSDDRGTEAFF. CDR3 nucleotides: TGTGCCAGCAGTGATGACAGGGGCACTGAAGCTTTCTTT. The chain combines TRBV2 with TRBJ1-1, with 8 nucleotides matching TRBD1. The CDR3 length is 13 residues. Germline lookup yields CDR1 SNHLY and CDR2 FYNNEI. The V and J ends lost 3 bases and 4 bases, in that order; junction bases with no gene match: 1.

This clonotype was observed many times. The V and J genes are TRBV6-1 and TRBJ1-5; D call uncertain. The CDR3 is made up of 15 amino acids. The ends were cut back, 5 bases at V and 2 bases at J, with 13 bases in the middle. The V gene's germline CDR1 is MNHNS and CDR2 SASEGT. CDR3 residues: CASSPRGVRNQPQHF. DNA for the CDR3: TGTGCCAGCAGTCCCCGGGGAGTGCGCAATCAGCCCCAGCATTTT.

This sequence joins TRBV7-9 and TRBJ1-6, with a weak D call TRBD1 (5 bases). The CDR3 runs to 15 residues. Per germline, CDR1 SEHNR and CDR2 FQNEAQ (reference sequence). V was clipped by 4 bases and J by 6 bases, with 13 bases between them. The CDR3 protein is CASSSPGRSNSPLHF. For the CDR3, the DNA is TGTGCCAGCAGCTCTCCGGGACGGAGTAATTCACCCCTCCACTTT.

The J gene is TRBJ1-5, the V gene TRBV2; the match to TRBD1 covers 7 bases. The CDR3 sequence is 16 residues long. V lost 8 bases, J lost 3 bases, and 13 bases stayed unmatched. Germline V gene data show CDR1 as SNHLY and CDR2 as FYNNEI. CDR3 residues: CASSRRVQGNNQPQHF. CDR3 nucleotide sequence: TGTGCCAGCTCGAGGCGCGTACAGGGGAACAATCAGCCCCAGCATTTT.

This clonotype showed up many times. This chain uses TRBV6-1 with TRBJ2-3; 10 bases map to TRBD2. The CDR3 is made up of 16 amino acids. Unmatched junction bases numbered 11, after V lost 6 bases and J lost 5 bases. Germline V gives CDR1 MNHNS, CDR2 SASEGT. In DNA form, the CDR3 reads TGTGCCAGCAGCTCTAGGGGTCTAGCGGGAGTAGATACGCAGTATTTT. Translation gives CASSSRGLAGVDTQYF.

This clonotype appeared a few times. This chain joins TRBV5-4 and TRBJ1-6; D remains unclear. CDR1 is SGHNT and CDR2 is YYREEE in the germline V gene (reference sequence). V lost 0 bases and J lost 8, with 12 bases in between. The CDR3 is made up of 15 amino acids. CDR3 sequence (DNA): TGTGCCAGCAGCTTGGACGGGAACTGGGATTCACCCCTCCACTTT. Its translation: CASSLDGNWDSPLHF.

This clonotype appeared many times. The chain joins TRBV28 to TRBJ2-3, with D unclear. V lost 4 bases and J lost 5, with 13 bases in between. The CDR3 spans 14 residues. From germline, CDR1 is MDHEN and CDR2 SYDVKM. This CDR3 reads CASSSSPLRDTQYF. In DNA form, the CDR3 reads TGTGCCAGCAGTTCCTCACCCCTCAGAGATACGCAGTATTTT.

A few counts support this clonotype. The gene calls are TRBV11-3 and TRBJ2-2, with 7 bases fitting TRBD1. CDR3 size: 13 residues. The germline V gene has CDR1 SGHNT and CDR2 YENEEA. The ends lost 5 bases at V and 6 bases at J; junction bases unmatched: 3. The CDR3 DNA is TGTGCCAGCAGCGACAGGGTGGCCGGGGAGCTGTTTTTT. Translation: CASSDRVAGELFF.

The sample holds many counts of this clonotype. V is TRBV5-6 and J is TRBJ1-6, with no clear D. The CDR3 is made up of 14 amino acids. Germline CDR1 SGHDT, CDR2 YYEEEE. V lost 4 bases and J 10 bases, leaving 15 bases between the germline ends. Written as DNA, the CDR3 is TGTGCCAGCAGCCGCCGTCAGAAGGGATCACCCCTCCACTTT. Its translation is CASSRRQKGSPLHF.

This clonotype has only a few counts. CDR3 coding DNA: TGTGCCACCAGCACCCGGGACGCTTCCTACGAGCAGTACTTC. Protein: CATSTRDASYEQYF. This chain uses TRBV15 with TRBJ2-7, with D possibly called TRBD1 or TRBD2 (5 bases each). This CDR3 spans 14 amino acids. V was shortened by 4 bases and J by 1 base, with 11 bases between the two germline ends. CDR1 is LNHNV and CDR2 is YYDKDF in the germline V gene (reference sequence).

The CDR3 bases are TGTGCCAGCTCACCCCAGCGGGGACCCTATGAGCAGTTCTTC. Its translation: CASSPQRGPYEQFF. The chain has TRBV18 and TRBJ2-1, with 7 bases aligning to TRBD2. The CDR3 has 14 residues. V was clipped by 3 bases and J by 8 bases; unmatched bases: 7. Germline V CDR1 and CDR2: KGHSH, LQKENI.